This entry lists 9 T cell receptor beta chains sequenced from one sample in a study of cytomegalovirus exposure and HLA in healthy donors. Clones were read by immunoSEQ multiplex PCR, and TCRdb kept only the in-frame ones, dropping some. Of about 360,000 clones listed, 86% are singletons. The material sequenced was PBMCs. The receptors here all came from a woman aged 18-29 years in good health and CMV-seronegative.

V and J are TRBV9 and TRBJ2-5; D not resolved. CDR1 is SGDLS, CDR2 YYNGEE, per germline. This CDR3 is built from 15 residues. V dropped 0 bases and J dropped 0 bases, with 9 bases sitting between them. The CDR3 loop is CASSVGATNQETQYF. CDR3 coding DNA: TGTGCCAGCAGCGTAGGCGCGACAAACCAAGAGACCCAGTACTTC.

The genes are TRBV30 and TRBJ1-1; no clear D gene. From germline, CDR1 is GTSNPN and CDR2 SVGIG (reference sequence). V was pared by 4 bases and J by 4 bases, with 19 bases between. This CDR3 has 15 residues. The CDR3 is CAWTTKQALSTEAFF. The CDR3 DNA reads TGTGCCTGGACTACAAAGCAGGCCCTGAGCACTGAAGCTTTCTTT.

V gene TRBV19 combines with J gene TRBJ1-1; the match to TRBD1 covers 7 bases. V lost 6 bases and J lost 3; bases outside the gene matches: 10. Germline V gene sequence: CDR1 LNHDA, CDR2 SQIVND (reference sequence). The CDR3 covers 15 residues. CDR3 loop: CASSPVTGRDTEAFF. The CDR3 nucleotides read TGTGCCAGTAGCCCCGTGACAGGGCGAGACACTGAAGCTTTCTTT.

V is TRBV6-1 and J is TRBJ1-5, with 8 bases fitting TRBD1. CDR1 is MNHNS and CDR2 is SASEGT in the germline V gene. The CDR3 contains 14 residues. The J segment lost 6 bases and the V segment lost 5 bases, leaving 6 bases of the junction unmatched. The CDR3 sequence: CASSQVRGLQPQHF. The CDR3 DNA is TGTGCCAGCAGTCAAGTCAGGGGGCTTCAGCCCCAGCATTTT.

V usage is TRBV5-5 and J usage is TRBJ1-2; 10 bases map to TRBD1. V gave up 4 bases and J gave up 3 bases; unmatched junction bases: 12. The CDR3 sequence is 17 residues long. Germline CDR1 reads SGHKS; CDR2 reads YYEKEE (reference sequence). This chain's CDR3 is CASSPGTGAVYDYGYTF. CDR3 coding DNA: TGTGCCAGCAGCCCAGGGACAGGGGCGGTTTACGACTATGGCTACACCTTC.

The CDR3 protein is CASSGTGTGDPYGYTF. CDR3 bases: TGCGCCAGCAGCGGCACCGGGACAGGGGACCCCTATGGCTACACCTTC. The genes are TRBV5-1 and TRBJ1-2; 10 positions agree with TRBD1. The CDR3 sequence is 16 residues long. CDR1 and CDR2 from the germline V gene are SGHRS and YFSETQ. The V segment lost 4 bases and the J segment 4 bases; nucleotides outside the gene matches: 10.

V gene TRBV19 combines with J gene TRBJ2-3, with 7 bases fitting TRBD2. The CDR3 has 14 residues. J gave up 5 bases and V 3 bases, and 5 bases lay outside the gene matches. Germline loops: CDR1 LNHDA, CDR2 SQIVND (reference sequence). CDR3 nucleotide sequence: TGTGCCAGTAGTATTTGGGCGGGGGAAGATACGCAGTATTTT. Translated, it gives CASSIWAGEDTQYF.

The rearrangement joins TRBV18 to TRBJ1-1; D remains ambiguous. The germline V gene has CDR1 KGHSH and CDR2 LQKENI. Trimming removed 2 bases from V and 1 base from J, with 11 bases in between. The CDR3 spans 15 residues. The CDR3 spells CASSPRQEKNTEAFF. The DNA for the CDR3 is TGTGCCAGCTCACCAAGACAAGAAAAGAACACTGAAGCTTTCTTT.

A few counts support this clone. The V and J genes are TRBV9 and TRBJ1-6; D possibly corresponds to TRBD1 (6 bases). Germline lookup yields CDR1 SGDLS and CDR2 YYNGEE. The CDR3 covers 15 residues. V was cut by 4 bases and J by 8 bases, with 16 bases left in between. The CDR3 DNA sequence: TGTGCCAGCAGCTTCCGGGACATAGCCGATTCACCCCTCCACTTT. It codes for CASSFRDIADSPLHF.